The clone carrying this TCR beta chain was observed a few times. The antigen remains unidentified. The data were obtained in a study of blood T cells in healthy people across ages. General study findings and limits: Aged donors had fewer naive CD4+ cells and lower diversity than long-lived donors.

Per germline, CDR1 DFQATT and CDR2 SNEGSKA (reference sequence). This CDR3 comprises 15 residues. V lost 0 bases to trimming and J lost 4 bases; unmatched junction nucleotides: 6. Then a second PCR, running about 7 to 11 cycles, was carried out with a sample-barcoded 5' primer and a J-beta primer mix. At least 2.5 million CDR3-containing paired-end reads were obtained per sample. TCRdb independently ran MiXCR on the 5' RACE reads; one entry per CDR3 protein. Here the sample spans approximately 1.5 million distinct CDR3 sequences, approximately 42% being singletons. The V gene is TRBV20-1, the J gene TRBJ2-3, with TRBD2 matching 8 bases. Sequencing was performed on blood. The receptor's source is a woman between 18 and 29 years old in good health. CDR3 sequence reads: CSAREPGLVPDTQYF. The DNA for the CDR3 is TGCAGTGCTAGAGAGCCGGGACTAGTCCCAGATACGCAGTATTTT.